This T cell receptor beta chain was found in a study of T cells in Graves' hyperthyroidism and ophthalmopathy. Broader study findings: Blood also contained most expanded thyroid clonotypes above 0.001.

The table lists this clonotype with a few counts. As yet, its antigen is unknown. Exclusion followed for patients with uncontrolled infection, other autoimmune disease, pregnancy or lactation. An approximately 10 ml volume of fresh peripheral blood provided the PBMCs. TCR beta CDR3 regions were amplified from RNA transcripts. First-round RT-PCR of the TCR CDR3 relied on the HTBI primer set. One entry per CDR3 protein, called by TCRdb with MiXCR from the multiplex PCR reads. The data contain 500,000 or so distinct CDR3 sequences, approximately 16% of them seen just once; the ten biggest clones take up 25% to 35%. This CDR3 region has 15 residues. Trimming stripped 1 base from V and 3 bases from J, with 9 bases between.

The sequencing sample was made of blood. The receptor was derived from a woman in her thirties with Graves' ophthalmopathy. V and J are TRBV12-3 or TRBV12-4 and TRBJ2-2; D perhaps matches TRBD1 (5 bases). The DNA of the CDR3 is TGTGCCAGCAGTTTAGGGGGCGGCTACACCGGGGAGCTGTTTTTT. Protein sequence: CASSLGGGYTGELFF.